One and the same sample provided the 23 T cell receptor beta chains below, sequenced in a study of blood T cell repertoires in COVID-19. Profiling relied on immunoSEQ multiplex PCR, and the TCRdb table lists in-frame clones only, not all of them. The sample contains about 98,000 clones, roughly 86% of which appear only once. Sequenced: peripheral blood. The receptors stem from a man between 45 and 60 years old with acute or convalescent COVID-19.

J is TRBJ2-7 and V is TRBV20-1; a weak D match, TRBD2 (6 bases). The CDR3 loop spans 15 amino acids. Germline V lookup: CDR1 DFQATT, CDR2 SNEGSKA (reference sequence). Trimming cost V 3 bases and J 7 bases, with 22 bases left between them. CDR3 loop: CSASQLARRSGEQYF. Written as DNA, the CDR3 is TGCAGTGCTAGTCAGCTAGCGAGAAGATCGGGAGAGCAGTACTTC.

CDR3 sequence (DNA): TGTGCCAGCAGCCTTTACCGGGGACAGGGGAACACCGGGGAGCTGTTTTTT. The encoded protein is CASSLYRGQGNTGELFF. J is TRBJ2-2 and V is TRBV5-5; TRBD1 agrees at 9 bases. The length of the CDR3 is 17 residues. Unmatched junction bases numbered 8, after V lost 4 bases and J lost 1 base. Germline CDR1 reads SGHKS; CDR2 reads YYEKEE (reference sequence).

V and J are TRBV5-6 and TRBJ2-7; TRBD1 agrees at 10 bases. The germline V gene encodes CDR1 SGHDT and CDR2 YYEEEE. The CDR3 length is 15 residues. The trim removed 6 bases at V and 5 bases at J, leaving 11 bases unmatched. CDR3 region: CASTVQPGQGNEQYF. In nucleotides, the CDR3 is TGTGCCAGCACCGTGCAACCGGGACAGGGGAACGAGCAGTACTTC. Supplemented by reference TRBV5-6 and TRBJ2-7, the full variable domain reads DAGVTQSPTHLIKTRGQQVTLRCSPKSGHDTVSWYQQALGQGPQFIFQYYEEEERQRGNFPDRFSGHQFPNYSSELNVNALLLGDSALYLCASTVQPGQGNEQYFGPGTRLTVT.

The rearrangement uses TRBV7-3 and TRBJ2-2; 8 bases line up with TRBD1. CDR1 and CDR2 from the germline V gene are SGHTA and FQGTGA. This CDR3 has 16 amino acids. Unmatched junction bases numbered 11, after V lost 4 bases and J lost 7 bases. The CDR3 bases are TGTGCCAGCAGCTCGAGGACAGGGATCAACGGCGGGGAGCTGTTTTTT. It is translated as CASSSRTGINGGELFF.

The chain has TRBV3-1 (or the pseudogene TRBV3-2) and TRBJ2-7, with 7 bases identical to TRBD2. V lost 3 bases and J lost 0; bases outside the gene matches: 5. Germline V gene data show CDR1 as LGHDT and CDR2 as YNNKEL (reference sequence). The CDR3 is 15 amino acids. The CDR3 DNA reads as TGTGCCAGCAGCCAGGCTAGCGGTAGCTCCTACGAGCAGTACTTC. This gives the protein CASSQASGSSYEQYF.

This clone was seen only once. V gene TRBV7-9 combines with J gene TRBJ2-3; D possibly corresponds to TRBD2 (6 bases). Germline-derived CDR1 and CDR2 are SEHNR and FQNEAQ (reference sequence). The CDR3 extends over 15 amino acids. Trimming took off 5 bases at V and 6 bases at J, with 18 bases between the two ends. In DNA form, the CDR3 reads TGTGCCAGCAGCAACCGGCCCAGGGAGGCGGATACGCAGTATTTT. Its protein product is CASSNRPREADTQYF.

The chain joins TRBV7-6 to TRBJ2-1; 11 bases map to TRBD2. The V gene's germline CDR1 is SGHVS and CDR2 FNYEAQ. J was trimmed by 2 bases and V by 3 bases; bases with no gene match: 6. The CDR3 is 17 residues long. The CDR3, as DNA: TGTGCCAGCAGCTTGTTAGCGGGAGGGCCCACCTACAATGAGCAGTTCTTC. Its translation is CASSLLAGGPTYNEQFF. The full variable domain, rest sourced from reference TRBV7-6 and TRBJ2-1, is GAGVSQSPRYKVTKRGQDVALRCDPISGHVSLYWYRQALGQGPEFLTYFNYEAQQDKSGLPNDRFSAERPEGSISTLTIQRTEQRDSAMYRCASSLLAGGPTYNEQFFGPGTRLTVL.

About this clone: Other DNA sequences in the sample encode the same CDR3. CDR3 coding DNA: TGTGCCAGCAGCTTGGGGCAGGGGAAGGGCACAGATACGCAGTATTTT. Amino acids: CASSLGQGKGTDTQYF. The chain recombines TRBV5-8 with TRBJ2-3; TRBD1 might be the D (6 bases). Trimming shortened V by 0 bases and J by 1 base, and 12 bases separated the two germline ends. The germline V gene encodes CDR1 SGHTS and CDR2 YDEGEE. The CDR3 loop spans 16 amino acids.

CDR3 DNA: TGTGCCAGCAGTGCCGGGACTAGCGGGGCGAACACCGGGGAGCTGTTTTTT. This sequence encodes CASSAGTSGANTGELFF. The chain joins TRBV6-1 to TRBJ2-2, with TRBD2 identical over 13 bases. The CDR3 contains 17 residues. Germline V lookup: CDR1 MNHNS, CDR2 SASEGT. Germline trimming cut 4 bases from V and 0 bases from J; bases unmatched to any gene: 2.

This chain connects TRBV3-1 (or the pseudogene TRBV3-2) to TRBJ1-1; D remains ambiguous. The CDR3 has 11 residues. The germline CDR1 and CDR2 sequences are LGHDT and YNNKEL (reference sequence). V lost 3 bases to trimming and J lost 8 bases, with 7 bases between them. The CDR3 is CASSHLSEAFF. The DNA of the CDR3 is TGTGCCAGCAGCCACTTATCCGAAGCTTTCTTT.

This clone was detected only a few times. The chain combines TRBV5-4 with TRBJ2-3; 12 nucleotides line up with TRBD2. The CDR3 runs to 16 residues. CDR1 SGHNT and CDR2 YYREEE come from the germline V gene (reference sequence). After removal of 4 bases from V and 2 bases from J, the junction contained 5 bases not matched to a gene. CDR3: CASSPGLAGSTDTQYF. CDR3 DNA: TGTGCCAGCAGCCCCGGACTAGCGGGGTCCACAGATACGCAGTATTTT.

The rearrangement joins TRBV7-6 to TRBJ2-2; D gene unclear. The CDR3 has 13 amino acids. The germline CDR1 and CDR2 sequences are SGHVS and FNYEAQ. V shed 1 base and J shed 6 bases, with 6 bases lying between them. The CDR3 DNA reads TGTGCCAGCAGCTTAGTTTCGGCCGGGGAGCTGTTTTTT. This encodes CASSLVSAGELFF.

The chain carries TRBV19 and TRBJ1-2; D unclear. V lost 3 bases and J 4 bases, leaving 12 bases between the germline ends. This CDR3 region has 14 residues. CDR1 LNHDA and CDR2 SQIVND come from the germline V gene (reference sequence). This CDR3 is CASSMEAQSYGYTF. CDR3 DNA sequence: TGTGCCAGTAGTATGGAGGCCCAGAGCTATGGCTACACCTTC.

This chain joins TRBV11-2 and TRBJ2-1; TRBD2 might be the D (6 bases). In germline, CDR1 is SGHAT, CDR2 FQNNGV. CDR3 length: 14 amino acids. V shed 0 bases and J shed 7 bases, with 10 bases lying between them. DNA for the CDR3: TGTGCCAGCAGCTTAGATCGGGGGTGGAATGAGCAGTTCTTC. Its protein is CASSLDRGWNEQFF. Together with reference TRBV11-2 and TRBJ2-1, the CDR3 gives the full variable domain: EAGVAQSPRYKIIEKRQSVAFWCNPISGHATLYWYQQILGQGPKLLIQFQNNGVVDDSQLPKDRFSAERLKGVDSTLKIQPAKLEDSAVYLCASSLDRGWNEQFFGPGTRLTVL.

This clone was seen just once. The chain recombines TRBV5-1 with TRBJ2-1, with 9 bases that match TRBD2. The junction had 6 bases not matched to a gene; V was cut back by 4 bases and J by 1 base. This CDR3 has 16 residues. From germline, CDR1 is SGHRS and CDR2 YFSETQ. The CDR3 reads CASSPVAGASYNEQFF. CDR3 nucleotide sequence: TGCGCCAGCAGCCCAGTAGCGGGAGCATCCTACAATGAGCAGTTCTTC.

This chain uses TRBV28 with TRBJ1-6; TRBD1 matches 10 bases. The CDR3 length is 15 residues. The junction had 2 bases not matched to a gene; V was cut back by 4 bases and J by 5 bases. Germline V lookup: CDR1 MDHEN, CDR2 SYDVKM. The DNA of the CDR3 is TGTGCCAGCAGTTGGGACAGGGGTCATAATTCACCCCTCCACTTT. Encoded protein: CASSWDRGHNSPLHF.

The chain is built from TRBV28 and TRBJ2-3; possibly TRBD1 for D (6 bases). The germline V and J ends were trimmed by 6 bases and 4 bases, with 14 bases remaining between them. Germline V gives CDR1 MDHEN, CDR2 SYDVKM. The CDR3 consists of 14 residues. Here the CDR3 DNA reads TGTGCCAGCAGCAAAACAGGGTTCGCAGATACGCAGTATTTT. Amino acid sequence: CASSKTGFADTQYF.

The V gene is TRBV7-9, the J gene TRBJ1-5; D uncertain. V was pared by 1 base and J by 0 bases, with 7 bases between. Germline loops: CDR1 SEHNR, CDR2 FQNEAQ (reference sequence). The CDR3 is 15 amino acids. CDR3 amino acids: CASSLGDNSNQPQHF. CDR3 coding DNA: TGTGCCAGCAGCTTAGGCGACAATAGCAATCAGCCCCAGCATTTT.

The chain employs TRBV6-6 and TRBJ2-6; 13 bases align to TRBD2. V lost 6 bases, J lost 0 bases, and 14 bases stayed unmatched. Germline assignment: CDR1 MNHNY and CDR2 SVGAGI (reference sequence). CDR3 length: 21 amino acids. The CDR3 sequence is CASSSGLAGERTSSGANVLTF. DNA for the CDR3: TGTGCCAGCAGCTCTGGACTAGCGGGAGAGAGAACTAGCTCTGGGGCCAACGTCCTGACTTTC.

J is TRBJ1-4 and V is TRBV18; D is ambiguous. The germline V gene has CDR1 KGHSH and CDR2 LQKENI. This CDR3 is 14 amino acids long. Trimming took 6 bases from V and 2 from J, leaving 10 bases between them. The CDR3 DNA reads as TGTGCCAGCTCGTCTACAGATACTAATGAAAAACTGTTTTTT. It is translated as CASSSTDTNEKLFF. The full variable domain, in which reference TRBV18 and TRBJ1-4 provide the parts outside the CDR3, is NAGVMQNPRHLVRRRGQEARLRCSPMKGHSHVYWYRQLPEEGLKFMVYLQKENIIDESGMPKERFSAEFPKEGPSILRIQQVVRGDSAAYFCASSSTDTNEKLFFGSGTQLSVL.

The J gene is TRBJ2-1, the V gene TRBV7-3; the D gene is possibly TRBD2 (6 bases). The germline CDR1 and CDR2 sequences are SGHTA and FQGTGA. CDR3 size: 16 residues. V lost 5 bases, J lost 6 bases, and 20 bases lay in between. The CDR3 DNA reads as TGTGCCAGCAGCCTACCCGGGACGGAGGGCCTCAATGAGCAGTTCTTC. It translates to CASSLPGTEGLNEQFF.

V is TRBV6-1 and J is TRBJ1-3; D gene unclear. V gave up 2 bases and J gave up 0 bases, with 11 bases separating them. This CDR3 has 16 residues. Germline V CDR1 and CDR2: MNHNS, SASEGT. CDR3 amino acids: CASSELREGSGNTIYF. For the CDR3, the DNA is TGTGCCAGCAGTGAACTTCGGGAAGGCTCTGGAAACACCATATATTTT.

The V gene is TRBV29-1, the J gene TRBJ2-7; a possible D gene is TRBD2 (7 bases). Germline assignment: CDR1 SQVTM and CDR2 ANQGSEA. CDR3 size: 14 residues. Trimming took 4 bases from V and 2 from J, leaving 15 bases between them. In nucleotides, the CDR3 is TGCAGCGTTGGCGGCGGGGGCGAGACCTACGAGCAGTACTTC. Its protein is CSVGGGGETYEQYF.